These T cell receptor beta chains were read from a single sample in a study of blood T cell repertoires in COVID-19. Generated by immunoSEQ multiplex PCR, the TCRdb table keeps only in-frame clones and is missing some. This sample has approximately 80,000 clones; over 75% occur once, and the top ten carry roughly 9.3%. Sequencing was performed on peripheral blood. The receptor set was obtained from a man between 45 and 60 years old with COVID-19, enrolled during active disease. CDR3s include the opening cysteine and the closing phenylalanine or tryptophan. A D gene is named only where the DNA matches it firmly. The size entry is marked missing in some rows and otherwise reads once, few, many or a size class.

TRBV30	TRBJ2-7	NA	15	NA	CAWSGARRAAYEQYF
TRBV7-9	TRBJ2-3	NA	16	NA	CASSLNVLARTDTQYF
TRBV18	TRBJ2-1	NA	12	NA	CASSFRGDEQFF
TRBV21-1	TRBJ2-2	NA	16	once	CASSKEGSGHTGELFF
TRBV7-6	TRBJ1-1	NA	11	NA	CASSPARRAFF
TRBV9	TRBJ2-7	TRBD2	13	NA	CASNERGGSWQYF
TRBV6-1	TRBJ1-2	NA	13	NA	CASSETSPDGYTF
TRBV7-9	TRBJ2-1	NA	14	NA	CASSLVRGYNEQFF
TRBV6-5	TRBJ1-5	TRBD1	15	NA	CASSWTGASNQPQHF
TRBV19	TRBJ2-1	TRBD2	16	NA	CASSRPGAGGPNEQFF
TRBV24-1	TRBJ1-2	TRBD1	14	NA	CATSDPTGVGGYTF
TRBV7-9	TRBJ2-3	TRBD1	16	NA	CASSWDRGAGTDTQYF
TRBV5-1	TRBJ2-7	NA	15	NA	CASSLASGLTYEQYF
TRBV11-3	TRBJ1-5	NA	14	NA	CASSSRTDLKAQHF
TRBV10-3	TRBJ1-5	NA	13	NA	CAIRADGEGTQHF
TRBV28	TRBJ2-1	NA	12	NA	CASSLGAIEQFF
TRBV28	TRBJ2-7	NA	13	NA	CASSFRGSYEQYF
TRBV7-9	TRBJ2-7	TRBD1	13	few	CASSSTGSYEQYF
TRBV19	TRBJ2-7	NA	14	once	CASSPGLLLPEQYF
TRBV30	TRBJ1-5	NA	15	few	CAWSPRHMSNQPQHF
TRBV25-1	TRBJ1-1	NA	16	NA	CASSSFWASRNTEAFF
TRBV5-1	TRBJ1-1	TRBD1	16	NA	CASSWRTGVMNTEAFF
TRBV25-1	TRBJ1-2	NA	13	NA	CASSAQGLDGYTF